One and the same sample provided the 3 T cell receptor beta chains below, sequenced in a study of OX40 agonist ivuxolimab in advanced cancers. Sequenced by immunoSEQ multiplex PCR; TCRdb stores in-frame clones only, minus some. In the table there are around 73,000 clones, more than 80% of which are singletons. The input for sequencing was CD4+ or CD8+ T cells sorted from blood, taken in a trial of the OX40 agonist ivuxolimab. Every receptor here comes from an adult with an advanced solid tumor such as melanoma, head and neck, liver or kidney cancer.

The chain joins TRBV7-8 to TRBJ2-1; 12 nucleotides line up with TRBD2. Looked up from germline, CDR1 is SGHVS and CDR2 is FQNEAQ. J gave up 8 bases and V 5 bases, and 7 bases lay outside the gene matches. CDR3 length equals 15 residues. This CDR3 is CASSPLAGGPYEQFF. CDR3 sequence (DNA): TGTGCCAGCAGCCCACTAGCGGGAGGACCTTATGAGCAGTTCTTC.

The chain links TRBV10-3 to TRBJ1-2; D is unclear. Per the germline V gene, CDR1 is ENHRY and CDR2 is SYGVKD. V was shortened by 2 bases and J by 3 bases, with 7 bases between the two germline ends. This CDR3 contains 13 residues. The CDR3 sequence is CAISEGSHYGYTF. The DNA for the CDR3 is TGTGCCATCAGTGAGGGGTCACACTATGGCTACACCTTC.

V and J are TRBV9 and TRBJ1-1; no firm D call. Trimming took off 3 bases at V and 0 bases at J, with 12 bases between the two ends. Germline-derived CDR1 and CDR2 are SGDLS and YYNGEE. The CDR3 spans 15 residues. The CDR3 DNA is TGTGCCAGCAGCGCCCCACAGAATTTGAACACTGAAGCTTTCTTT. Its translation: CASSAPQNLNTEAFF.